Listed here are 12 T cell receptor beta chains from one sample, sequenced in a study of T cell responses to AZD1222 COVID-19 vaccine (TCRdb year 2021). Libraries were built with the immunoSEQ multiplex PCR assay. TCRdb's version of the immuneACCESS table is confined to in-frame rearrangements and falls short of the full clone set. An unresolved V gene accounts for under half of the shortfall where checked; the remainder is of unknown origin. Within this sample are around 84,000 clones, with 80% to 90% of them counted one time only. The top ten constitute under 11% of the sample. The time point label, as the study defines it: about 28 days (+/-7) after the second vaccine dose. The specimen was peripheral blood, collected 28 days after the second AZD1222 dose. These receptors were taken from an adult who received the AZD1222 COVID-19 vaccine.

As to this clone: This specimen includes other DNA sequences encoding the same CDR3. The J gene is TRBJ1-3, the V gene TRBV20-1; no clear D gene. The V end lost 3 bases, the J end lost 4 bases, and 4 bases lay between the germline ends. The CDR3 is made up of 11 amino acids. Per the germline V gene, CDR1 is DFQATT and CDR2 is SNEGSKA (reference sequence). The CDR3, as DNA: TGCAGTGCTAGTTTCGGAAACACCATATATTTT. Its protein product is CSASFGNTIYF.

This clone was counted only a few times. Other DNA sequences of this sample code for an identical CDR3. The V and J genes are TRBV28 and TRBJ1-1, with D perhaps matching TRBD1 (6 bases). The V end lost 2 bases, the J end lost 1 base, and 8 bases lay between the germline ends. The germline V gene has CDR1 MDHEN and CDR2 SYDVKM. The CDR3 spans 14 residues. CDR3 residues: CASSLLRGNTEAFF. CDR3 DNA sequence: TGTGCCAGCAGTTTACTCAGGGGGAACACTGAAGCTTTCTTT. Based on the CDR3 plus reference TRBV28 and TRBJ1-1, the full variable domain is DVKVTQSSRYLVKRTGEKVFLECVQDMDHENMFWYRQDPGLGLRLIYFSYDVKMKEKGDIPEGYSVSREKKERFSLILESASTNQTSMYLCASSLLRGNTEAFFGQGTRLTVV.

J is TRBJ2-4 and V is TRBV2; D ambiguous. CDR3 length equals 17 residues. V shed 2 bases and J shed 0 bases, with 14 bases lying between them. The germline V gene has CDR1 SNHLY and CDR2 FYNNEI. The CDR3 reads CASSESRVRLAKNIQYF. The DNA for the CDR3 is TGTGCCAGCAGTGAATCTCGGGTCCGGCTAGCCAAAAACATTCAGTACTTC.

The V gene is TRBV19, the J gene TRBJ2-3; unclear D gene. Germline V gene sequence: CDR1 LNHDA, CDR2 SQIVND (reference sequence). The ends were cut back, 3 bases at V and 0 bases at J, with 7 bases in the middle. The CDR3 has 14 residues. Written as DNA, the CDR3 is TGTGCCAGTAGTATTGGGCGTAGCACAGATACGCAGTATTTT. Its translation is CASSIGRSTDTQYF.

The chain is built from TRBV30 and TRBJ2-7, with unresolved D. V dropped 0 bases and J dropped 0 bases, with 6 bases sitting between them. CDR1 and CDR2 (germline): GTSNPN, SVGIG (reference sequence). The CDR3 extends over 13 amino acids. The CDR3 here is CAWSVPSSYEQYF. The CDR3 DNA reads as TGTGCCTGGAGTGTACCCAGCTCCTACGAGCAGTACTTC.

The chain has TRBV7-9 and TRBJ2-2; 8 bases are a match to TRBD1. Germline values: CDR1 SEHNR, CDR2 FQNEAQ (reference sequence). Germline trimming cut 2 bases from V and 5 bases from J; bases unmatched to any gene: 10. The CDR3 sequence is 17 residues long. This chain's CDR3 is CASSLPPTGQGTGELFF. Here the CDR3 DNA reads TGTGCCAGCAGCTTACCGCCCACCGGACAGGGTACCGGGGAGCTGTTTTTT. Full variable domain (missing parts from reference TRBV7-9 and TRBJ2-2): DTGVSQNPRHKITKRGQNVTFRCDPISEHNRLYWYRQTLGQGPEFLTYFQNEAQLEKSRLLSDRFSAERPKGSFSTLEIQRTEQGDSAMYLCASSLPPTGQGTGELFFGEGSRLTVL.

This clone was observed once. The V call is TRBV7-2, the J call TRBJ2-7, with a weak D call TRBD1 (5 bases). The CDR3 totals 15 residues. Germline V gene lookup returns CDR1 SGHTA and CDR2 FQGNSA. V was clipped by 1 base and J by 0 bases, with 10 bases between them. The CDR3 protein is CASSLESTGSYEQYF. CDR3 nucleotide sequence: TGTGCCAGCAGCTTAGAGAGCACAGGCTCCTACGAGCAGTACTTC.

This chain connects TRBV27 to TRBJ2-7; 7 bases line up with TRBD1. The length of the CDR3 is 14 residues. The junction had 8 bases not matched to a gene; V was cut back by 5 bases and J by 4 bases. The germline CDR1 and CDR2 sequences are MNHEY and SMNVEV (reference sequence). For the CDR3, the DNA is TGTGCCAGCAGTCCCCGACAGGGTCGATACGAGCAGTACTTC. Amino acids: CASSPRQGRYEQYF.

This chain uses TRBV18 with TRBJ2-1; tentatively, D is TRBD1 (6 bases). The CDR3 spans 14 residues. Germline V gene data show CDR1 as KGHSH and CDR2 as LQKENI. V was cut by 6 bases and J by 8 bases, with 17 bases left in between. In DNA, the CDR3 is TGTGCCAGCTCGCTGGGACACGGGGTGGATGAGCAGTTCTTC. Protein product: CASSLGHGVDEQFF.

The rearrangement uses TRBV6-5 and TRBJ2-7; D is unclear. The length of the CDR3 is 15 residues. With 0 bases removed from V and 2 bases from J, the gap between germline ends came to 11 bases. Germline CDR1 and CDR2: MNHEY and SVGAGI. The CDR3 is CASSYSWTITYEQYF. DNA of the CDR3: TGTGCCAGCAGTTACTCCTGGACGATCACCTACGAGCAGTACTTC.

The V call is TRBV27, the J call TRBJ2-7; TRBD1 agrees at 8 bases. CDR1 and CDR2 from the germline V gene are MNHEY and SMNVEV (reference sequence). With 4 bases clipped from V and 1 base from J, the junction kept 15 bases outside the gene matches. This CDR3 is built from 18 residues. The CDR3 is CASSSLGGQAPSSYEQYF. The CDR3 nucleotides read TGTGCCAGCAGTTCCCTTGGGGGACAGGCACCTTCTTCCTACGAGCAGTACTTC.

A remark on this clone: An end of the junction does not agree with germline; a read error may underlie this. Other DNA sequences in the sample encode the same CDR3. The chain couples TRBV6-1 to TRBJ1-5; a possible D gene is TRBD1 (5 bases). Germline values: CDR1 MNHNS, CDR2 SASEGT. This CDR3 has 16 amino acids. The chain's CDR3 is CASSARSDWGNQPQHF. The CDR3 DNA reads as TGTGCCAGCAGTGCTAGGTCGGACTGGGGCAATCAACCCCAGCATTTT.